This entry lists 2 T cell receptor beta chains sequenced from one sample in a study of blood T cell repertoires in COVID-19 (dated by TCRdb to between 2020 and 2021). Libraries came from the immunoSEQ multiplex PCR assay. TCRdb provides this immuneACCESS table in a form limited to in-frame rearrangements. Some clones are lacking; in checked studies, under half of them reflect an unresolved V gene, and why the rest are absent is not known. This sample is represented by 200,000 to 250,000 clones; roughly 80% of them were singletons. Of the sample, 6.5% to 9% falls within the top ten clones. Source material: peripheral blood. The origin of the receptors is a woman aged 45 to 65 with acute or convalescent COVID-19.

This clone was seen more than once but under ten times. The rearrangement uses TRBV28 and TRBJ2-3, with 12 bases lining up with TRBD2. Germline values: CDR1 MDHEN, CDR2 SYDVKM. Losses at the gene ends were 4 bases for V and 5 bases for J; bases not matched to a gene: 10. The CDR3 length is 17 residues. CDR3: CASSWTASGGARDTQYF. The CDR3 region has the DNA TGTGCCAGCAGTTGGACAGCTAGCGGGGGGGCGAGAGATACGCAGTATTTT.

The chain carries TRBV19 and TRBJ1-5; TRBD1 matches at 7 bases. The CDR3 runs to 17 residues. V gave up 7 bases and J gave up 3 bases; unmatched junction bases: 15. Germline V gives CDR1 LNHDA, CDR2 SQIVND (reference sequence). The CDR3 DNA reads TGTGCCAGTACCCACGCCGGCAGGGGGGCGGCCAATCAGCCCCAGCATTTT. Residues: CASTHAGRGAANQPQHF.